This is a list of T cell receptor beta chains from one sample in a study of blood T cell repertoires in COVID-19. Assay: immunoSEQ multiplex PCR; the TCRdb copy retains only in-frame clones and omits some. Of some 330,000 clones in the sample, under 95% were seen once. The source material was PBMCs or T cells enriched from blood (not recorded which). These receptors were collected from a woman aged 25 to 39 who had recovered from COVID-19. Each CDR3 is given with its conserved first and last residue. Fields, in order: J gene, D gene, clone size, V gene, CDR3 protein, CDR3 DNA. A D gene is named only where the DNA matches it firmly. Where a row states a size, it is once, few, many or the class of an expanded clone; other rows omit it.

J: TRBJ2-3; D: -; size: -; V: TRBV24-1; CDR3: CATSDLRGITDTQYF; DNA: TGTGCCACCAGTGATTTGCGGGGTATAACAGATACGCAGTATTTT
J: TRBJ2-1; D: -; size: -; V: TRBV18; CDR3: CASSPPTGFGYNEQFF; DNA: TGTGCCAGCTCACCACCTACCGGGTTTGGCTACAATGAGCAGTTCTTC
J: TRBJ1-1; D: -; size: -; V: TRBV18; CDR3: CASSLTEAFF; DNA: TGTGCCAGCTCCCTCACTGAAGCTTTCTTT
J: TRBJ1-1; D: -; size: -; V: TRBV28; CDR3: CASSPTGNTEAFF; DNA: TGTGCCAGCAGTCCGACAGGGAACACTGAAGCTTTCTTT
J: TRBJ2-1; D: -; size: -; V: TRBV12-3/TRBV12-4; CDR3: CASSLVGTGEQFF; DNA: TGTGCCAGCAGTTTAGTTGGTACAGGTGAGCAGTTCTTC
J: TRBJ2-5; D: -; size: -; V: TRBV19; CDR3: CASSTRLGWGKETQYF; DNA: TGTGCCAGTAGTACCCGGTTAGGGTGGGGCAAAGAGACCCAGTACTTC
J: TRBJ2-1; D: TRBD2; size: -; V: TRBV11-2; CDR3: CASSSGLAERNEQFF; DNA: TGTGCCAGCAGCTCGGGACTAGCGGAAAGGAATGAGCAGTTCTTC
J: TRBJ2-1; D: TRBD2; size: -; V: TRBV7-8; CDR3: CASSQRLAGRYSYNEQFF; DNA: TGTGCCAGCAGCCAAAGACTAGCGGGGCGATACTCCTACAATGAGCAGTTCTTC
J: TRBJ2-5; D: TRBD2; size: -; V: TRBV10-3; CDR3: CAIGTSGGQETQYF; DNA: TGTGCCATCGGGACTAGCGGGGGCCAAGAGACCCAGTACTTC
J: TRBJ1-1; D: TRBD1; size: once; V: TRBV7-8; CDR3: CASSPGQGATEAFF; DNA: TGTGCCAGCAGCCCCGGACAGGGGGCGACTGAAGCTTTCTTT
J: TRBJ1-1; D: -; size: -; V: TRBV13; CDR3: CASSLGGSGWAFF; DNA: TGTGCCAGCAGCTTAGGGGGCTCGGGGTGGGCTTTCTTT
J: TRBJ1-3; D: -; size: -; V: TRBV29-1; CDR3: CSVAPQGTGNTIYF; DNA: TGCAGCGTTGCCCCTCAGGGGACTGGAAACACCATATATTTT
J: TRBJ1-2; D: -; size: -; V: TRBV11-2; CDR3: CASSSGSIANYGYTF; DNA: TGTGCCAGCAGCTCAGGTTCTATAGCTAACTATGGCTACACCTTC
J: TRBJ2-7; D: TRBD2; size: -; V: TRBV9; CDR3: CASSVSIGTGGSYEQYF; DNA: TGTGCCAGCAGCGTCTCCATTGGGACGGGGGGGAGCTACGAGCAGTACTTC
J: TRBJ2-1; D: -; size: -; V: TRBV6-6; CDR3: CASSYGSGYNEQFF; DNA: TGTGCCAGCAGTTACGGTAGCGGATACAATGAGCAGTTCTTC
J: TRBJ1-1; D: -; size: -; V: TRBV7-8; CDR3: CASSPGGSNTEAFF; DNA: TGTGCCAGCAGCCCCGGGGGTAGCAACACTGAAGCTTTCTTT
J: TRBJ1-5; D: TRBD1; size: -; V: TRBV30; CDR3: CAWSSGQGSSQPQHF; DNA: TGTGCCTGGAGCTCGGGACAGGGAAGCAGTCAGCCCCAGCATTTT
J: TRBJ2-2; D: TRBD1; size: once; V: TRBV7-6; CDR3: CASSPTGMNTGELFF; DNA: TGTGCCAGCAGCCCGACAGGGATGAACACCGGGGAGCTGTTTTTT
J: TRBJ1-2; D: -; size: -; V: TRBV19; CDR3: CASSTSAGRAASYGYTF; DNA: TGTGCCAGTAGTACCAGCGCGGGGAGGGCAGCTTCCTATGGCTACACCTTC
J: TRBJ2-1; D: -; size: -; V: TRBV7-2; CDR3: CASSSGSASFYNEQFF; DNA: TGTGCCAGCAGCTCGGGGAGTGCCTCCTTCTACAATGAGCAGTTCTTC
J: TRBJ2-1; D: TRBD2; size: -; V: TRBV2; CDR3: CASSVMGLAGGQFF; DNA: TGTGCCAGCAGCGTAATGGGACTAGCGGGAGGGCAGTTCTTC
J: TRBJ2-6; D: -; size: -; V: TRBV25-1; CDR3: CASCISGANVLTF; DNA: TGTGCCAGTTGTATATCTGGGGCCAACGTCCTGACTTTC
J: TRBJ1-3; D: TRBD1; size: -; V: TRBV27; CDR3: CASSRTRTGGFGNTIYF; DNA: TGTGCCAGCAGCCGTACCCGTACAGGGGGGTTTGGAAACACCATATATTTT
J: TRBJ2-5; D: -; size: few; V: TRBV5-5; CDR3: CASSLAQVQETQYF; DNA: TGTGCCAGCAGCTTGGCTCAGGTCCAAGAGACCCAGTACTTC
J: TRBJ2-1; D: -; size: -; V: TRBV14; CDR3: CASSQEELSSYNEQFF; DNA: TGTGCCAGCAGCCAAGAGGAGCTGAGCTCCTACAATGAGCAGTTCTTC
J: TRBJ2-2; D: TRBD1; size: -; V: TRBV7-8; CDR3: CASSLTTGEITGELFF; DNA: TGTGCCAGCAGCTTAACGACAGGGGAGATCACCGGGGAGCTGTTTTTT
J: TRBJ1-3; D: -; size: -; V: TRBV5-1; CDR3: CASSLTDRVSGNTIYF; DNA: TGCGCCAGCAGCTTGACAGACAGAGTATCTGGAAACACCATATATTTT